The 28 T cell receptor beta chains below all came from one sample that was sequenced in a study of T-cell reconstitution after alpha-beta-depleted transplantation in children. During its preparation, the TCRbeta library received unique molecular identifiers. MiXCR, run by TCRdb on the PCR reads, gives a single entry per CDR3 protein. The sample shows some 190,000 distinct CDR3 sequences, roughly 11% of them seen only once. The material was PBMCs, obtained before TCRalphabeta/CD19-depleted stem cell transplant. The receptor source for this set is a boy aged 2 to 10 with acute myeloid leukemia, due to receive a stem cell transplant.

This clonotype was counted at least ten times. The CDR3 protein is CASRVDSGKTQYF. CDR3 nucleotides: TGTGCCAGCAGGGTGGACAGTGGGAAGACCCAGTACTTC. This chain connects TRBV28 to TRBJ2-5, with D perhaps matching TRBD1 (6 bases). CDR3 length: 13 amino acids. V dropped 6 bases and J dropped 6 bases, with 14 bases sitting between them. Germline CDR1 is MDHEN and CDR2 is SYDVKM.

This clonotype was counted at least ten times. This chain uses TRBV12-3 or TRBV12-4 with TRBJ1-2; 8 nucleotides line up with TRBD1. This CDR3 comprises 16 residues. V shed 6 bases, J shed 4 bases, and the junction held 13 bases outside the gene matches. The CDR3 nucleotides read TGTGCCAGCAGCCCTAGTTGGACAGGGATAGGCTATGGCTACACCTTC. It specifies CASSPSWTGIGYGYTF.

There are many counts of this clonotype. The chain employs TRBV20-1 and TRBJ2-7; TRBD2 might be the D (6 bases). The V end lost 3 bases, the J end lost 6 bases, and 12 bases lay between the germline ends. CDR1 and CDR2 from the germline V gene are DFQATT and SNEGSKA (reference sequence). The CDR3 runs to 12 residues. The CDR3 is CSASRPAGEQYV. The CDR3 region has the DNA TGCAGTGCTAGTCGCCCAGCGGGCGAGCAGTACGTC.

This clonotype was counted ten times or more. The V call is TRBV25-1, the J call TRBJ2-7; TRBD1 agrees at 8 bases. CDR3 size: 14 residues. J lost 3 bases, V lost 10 bases, and 11 bases had no gene match. Germline CDR1 is MGHDK and CDR2 is SYGVNS. In nucleotides, the CDR3 is TGTGCCACGTCGGTCGGACAGGGTCTCTACGAGCAGTACTTC. It is translated as CATSVGQGLYEQYF.

This clonotype occurred many times. This sequence joins TRBV7-8 and TRBJ2-1, with TRBD2 matching 8 bases. The CDR3 sequence is 14 residues long. In germline, CDR1 is SGHVS, CDR2 FQNEAQ. The ends lost 6 bases at V and 5 bases at J; junction bases unmatched: 6. The CDR3 spells CASRPGLGNNEQFF. DNA of the CDR3: TGTGCCAGCAGACCGGGACTAGGAAACAATGAGCAGTTCTTC.

The chain carries TRBV3-1 and TRBJ2-2; D is tentatively TRBD1 or TRBD2 (5 bases each). This CDR3 region has 16 residues. Trimming took off 8 bases at V and 0 bases at J, with 16 bases between the two ends. Germline assignment: CDR1 LGHDT and CDR2 YNNKEL (reference sequence). CDR3 protein: CASGEWGSTNTGELFF. CDR3 nucleotides: TGTGCCAGCGGGGAATGGGGGTCAACGAACACCGGGGAGCTGTTTTTT.

This clonotype turned up a few times. The chain combines TRBV20-1 with TRBJ1-5, with D uncertain. V was clipped by 3 bases and J by 6 bases, with 9 bases between them. Germline values: CDR1 DFQATT, CDR2 SNEGSKA (reference sequence). This CDR3 spans 12 amino acids. CDR3 nucleotides: TGCAGTGCTAGGAGGGTTGGTCAGCCCCAGCATTTT. It yields the protein CSARRVGQPQHF.

This clonotype was observed many times. Here the CDR3 reads CSVDQQGGTDTQYF. In DNA form, the CDR3 reads TGCAGCGTTGATCAACAAGGGGGCACAGATACGCAGTATTTT. The J gene is TRBJ2-3, the V gene TRBV29-1; the D gene is possibly TRBD1 (5 bases). Trimming cost V 3 bases and J 1 base, with 11 bases left between them. The CDR3 is made up of 14 amino acids. CDR1 and CDR2 from the germline V gene are SQVTM and ANQGSEA.

Ten or more counts support this clonotype. V is TRBV20-1 and J is TRBJ1-1; TRBD1 might be the D (6 bases). Germline V lookup: CDR1 DFQATT, CDR2 SNEGSKA (reference sequence). Trimming removed 5 bases at V and 1 base at J, with 11 bases between. The CDR3 is 13 amino acids. The CDR3 here is CSAGRTENTEAFF. The CDR3, as DNA: TGCAGTGCTGGCCGGACAGAGAACACTGAAGCTTTCTTT.

This clonotype was picked up many times. The chain carries TRBV6-4 and TRBJ2-2; either TRBD1 or TRBD2 may supply D (6 bases each). The CDR3 extends over 16 amino acids. V lost 3 bases to trimming and J lost 3 bases, with 14 bases between them. Per the germline V gene, CDR1 is MRHNA and CDR2 is SNTAGT. This chain's CDR3 is CASSERGARDTGELFF. In DNA, the CDR3 is TGTGCCAGCAGTGAGAGGGGGGCGAGAGACACCGGGGAGCTGTTTTTT.

This clonotype was detected ten times or more. The chain carries TRBV20-1 and TRBJ2-1, with unresolved D. V lost 5 bases to trimming and J lost 1 base, with 15 bases between them. CDR1 and CDR2 from the germline V gene are DFQATT and SNEGSKA (reference sequence). This CDR3 comprises 15 residues. The CDR3 loop is CSAPESGASYNEQFF. CDR3 nucleotide sequence: TGCAGTGCTCCCGAGTCAGGCGCTTCCTACAATGAGCAGTTCTTC.

In regard to this clonotype: A much larger clone lies a single base off, so this may be a read error. The V and J genes are TRBV3-1 and TRBJ2-2; 13 bases match TRBD2. This CDR3 is 19 amino acids long. Germline V gives CDR1 LGHDT, CDR2 YNNKEL (reference sequence). The CDR3 region is CACSSSSGLAGLRAGELFF. Written as DNA, the CDR3 is TGTGCCTGCAGTTCCTCTTCGGGACTAGCGGGGTTGAGGGCCGGGGAGCTGTTTTTT.

Ten or more counts support this clonotype. CDR3 in DNA: TGTGCCAGCAGTCCCCAGACTATCTATGGCTACACCTTC. Translating gives CASSPQTIYGYTF. The chain carries TRBV2 and TRBJ1-2; D is ambiguous. The CDR3 runs to 13 residues. Germline values: CDR1 SNHLY, CDR2 FYNNEI. Trimming took off 5 bases at V and 4 bases at J, with 11 bases between the two ends.

In its sample, this clonotype was seen many times. This chain uses TRBV20-1 with TRBJ2-7; D possibly matches TRBD1 or TRBD2 (5 bases each). The V gene's germline CDR1 is DFQATT and CDR2 SNEGSKA (reference sequence). This CDR3 is 15 amino acids long. Trimming took off 6 bases at V and 1 base at J, with 19 bases between the two ends. CDR3 amino acids: CSALITRGLSYEQYV. In nucleotides, the CDR3 is TGCAGTGCCCTCATAACTAGGGGCCTTTCCTACGAGCAGTACGTC.

In its sample, this clonotype was seen many times. V and J are TRBV28 and TRBJ2-2, with D perhaps matching TRBD1 or TRBD2 (5 bases each). Trimming took 4 bases from V and 1 from J, leaving 16 bases between them. Germline assignment: CDR1 MDHEN and CDR2 SYDVKM. This CDR3 is 17 amino acids long. For the CDR3, the DNA is TGTGCCAGCAGTTCCTTTATGGGGGTCAGGAACACCGGGGAGCTGTTTTTT. Protein product: CASSSFMGVRNTGELFF.

This clonotype has ten or more counts. This CDR3 reads CASSLLDSSYNSPLHF. The CDR3 DNA sequence: TGTGCCAGCAGCTTATTGGACAGCTCCTATAATTCACCCCTCCACTTT. The chain joins TRBV7-2 to TRBJ1-6; tentative D call: TRBD1 (6 bases). This CDR3 has 16 residues. Germline CDR1 and CDR2: SGHTA and FQGNSA. The V gene lost 2 bases and the J gene lost 0 bases, with 8 bases spanning the gap.

This clonotype showed up many times. The V call is TRBV20-1, the J call TRBJ2-5; D is uncertain. The CDR3 totals 10 residues. Looked up from germline, CDR1 is DFQATT and CDR2 is SNEGSKA (reference sequence). V dropped 4 bases and J dropped 4 bases, with 4 bases sitting between them. The CDR3 region is CSAKRETQYF. DNA of the CDR3: TGCAGTGCTAAAAGAGAGACCCAGTACTTC.

In its sample, this clonotype was seen many times. This rearrangement joins TRBV27 to TRBJ1-1, with a possible D match to TRBD1 (5 bases). Germline V gives CDR1 MNHEY, CDR2 SMNVEV (reference sequence). The CDR3 contains 12 residues. Trimming shortened V by 5 bases and J by 3 bases, and 7 bases separated the two germline ends. CDR3 sequence (DNA): TGTGCCAGCAGTGAAGGGGACACTGAAGCTTTCTTT. This codes for CASSEGDTEAFF.

This clonotype was picked up many times. The CDR3, as DNA: TGTGCCAGCAAGAGGGGACAGGGGTTCTACAATGAGCAGTTCTTC. Translation gives CASKRGQGFYNEQFF. The V call is TRBV2, the J call TRBJ2-1; TRBD1 matches at 10 bases. Germline V lookup: CDR1 SNHLY, CDR2 FYNNEI. The length of the CDR3 is 15 residues. J gave up 3 bases and V 7 bases, and 6 bases lay outside the gene matches. The full variable domain, in which reference TRBV2 and TRBJ2-1 provide the parts outside the CDR3, is EPEVTQTPSHQVTQMGQEVILRCVPISNHLYFYWYRQILGQKVEFLVSFYNNEISEKSEIFDDQFSVERPDGSNFTLKIRSTKLEDSAMYFCASKRGQGFYNEQFFGPGTRLTVL.

In this sample, this clonotype turned up many times. The rearrangement joins TRBV12-3 or TRBV12-4 to TRBJ1-1; the D gene is possibly TRBD1 (5 bases). CDR3 length: 17 residues. V lost 4 bases and J lost 1, with 19 bases in between. The CDR3 sequence: CASSSLGDSLWNTEAFF. The DNA of the CDR3 is TGTGCCAGCAGTTCCCTTGGTGACAGCCTCTGGAACACTGAAGCTTTCTTT.

This clonotype was observed many times. CDR3 nucleotides: TGTGCCAGCAGCCCGCGGGGTCAGTATGGCTACACCTTC. It yields the protein CASSPRGQYGYTF. The rearrangement uses TRBV12-3 or TRBV12-4 and TRBJ1-2, with D unresolved. The V gene lost 6 bases and the J gene lost 5 bases, with 13 bases spanning the gap. The CDR3 is made up of 13 amino acids.

The sample holds many counts of this clonotype. This chain links TRBV21-1 with TRBJ2-1. TRBV21-1 is a listed pseudogene. The CDR3 sequence is 10 residues long. The CDR3 nucleotides read TGTGCCAGCAGCAAAGTGGGCTTGTTCTTC. Translation: CASSKVGLFF.

This clonotype was picked up many times. The DNA of the CDR3 is TGCGCCAGCAGCTCGACGGACGAGCAGTACTTC. This encodes CASSSTDEQYF. V and J are TRBV5-1 and TRBJ2-7; D call uncertain. The CDR3 spans 11 residues. Looked up from germline, CDR1 is SGHRS and CDR2 is YFSETQ. V was trimmed by 3 bases and J by 5 bases, leaving 6 bases between them. Combining the CDR3 with reference TRBV5-1 and TRBJ2-7 gives the whole variable domain KAGVTQTPRYLIKTRGQQVTLSCSPISGHRSVSWYQQTPGQGLQFLFEYFSETQRNKGNFPGRFSGRQFSNSRSEMNVSTLELGDSALYLCASSSTDEQYFGPGTRLTVT.

In its sample, this clonotype was seen many times. J is TRBJ2-1 and V is TRBV20-1; TRBD1 matches 10 bases. Germline V gene lookup returns CDR1 DFQATT and CDR2 SNEGSKA (reference sequence). This CDR3 contains 18 residues. The J segment lost 1 base and the V segment lost 0 bases, leaving 9 bases of the junction unmatched. The DNA of the CDR3 is TGCAGTGCTAGAGATTGGACAGGGGGAGGGGGGTCCTACAATGAGCAGTTCTTC. Its protein product is CSARDWTGGGGSYNEQFF.

At least ten counts were recorded for this clonotype. The V gene is TRBV28, the J gene TRBJ2-1; TRBD1 agrees at 8 bases. J lost 9 bases, V lost 6 bases, and 13 bases had no gene match. This CDR3 comprises 15 residues. Germline loops: CDR1 MDHEN, CDR2 SYDVKM. CDR3 sequence: CASRETGAQEVEQFF. The CDR3 nucleotides are TGTGCCAGCAGGGAGACAGGGGCGCAGGAGGTTGAGCAGTTCTTC.

This clonotype was observed at least ten times. The V gene is TRBV3-1, the J gene TRBJ2-1; no reliable D call. Per the germline V gene, CDR1 is LGHDT and CDR2 is YNNKEL (reference sequence). The CDR3 consists of 12 residues. V gave up 6 bases and J gave up 5 bases, with 8 bases separating them. In DNA form, the CDR3 reads TGTGCCAGCAGTCCGCGAAACAATGAGCAGTTCTTC. Protein sequence: CASSPRNNEQFF.

This clonotype was seen many times. The gene calls are TRBV5-5 and TRBJ2-1; D is perhaps TRBD2 (6 bases). The CDR3 consists of 15 residues. Trimming left V 1 base short and J 0 bases short, with 8 bases between. From germline, CDR1 is SGHKS and CDR2 YYEKEE (reference sequence). The CDR3 DNA sequence: TGTGCCAGCAGCTTGCGGGGGAGCTCCTACAATGAGCAGTTCTTC. This encodes CASSLRGSSYNEQFF.

This clonotype was recorded at least ten times. The chain uses TRBV29-1 and TRBJ2-3; D call uncertain. V lost 6 bases and J lost 4, with 14 bases in between. Germline CDR1 is SQVTM and CDR2 is ANQGSEA. This CDR3 contains 13 residues. CDR3 sequence: CSVGGAWSDTQYF. In DNA, the CDR3 is TGCAGCGTGGGTGGCGCTTGGTCAGATACGCAGTATTTT.